These T cell receptor beta chains were read from a single sample in a study of memory CD4+ T cells and cytomegalovirus serostatus. The method was immunoSEQ multiplex PCR; TCRdb's version includes in-frame clones alone and lacks a portion of them. Among under 55,000 clones listed, around 80% were seen once. The sample consisted of memory CD4+ T cells from blood. Every receptor here comes from an adult in good health and CMV-seronegative. CDR3s include the opening cysteine and the closing phenylalanine or tryptophan. The D gene is left open where the match is weak. Clone size appears in some rows only: once, few, many, or a class for an expanded clone.

J gene,V gene,D gene,clone size,CDR3 protein,CDR3 DNA
TRBJ1-1,TRBV28,TRBD1,.,CASSPARGWSEAFF,TGTGCCAGCAGCCCCGCCAGGGGGTGGAGTGAAGCTTTCTTT
TRBJ1-2,TRBV6-5,.,.,CASYTSRGGYTF,TGTGCCAGCTACACCAGCAGGGGCGGCTACACCTTC
TRBJ2-7,TRBV29-1,TRBD2,few,CSVTRGGEQYF,TGCAGCGTTACAAGGGGAGGGGAGCAGTACTTC
TRBJ1-5,TRBV6-1,.,.,CASTLRGGLVQPQHF,TGTGCCAGCACCCTGCGGGGAGGGCTTGTCCAGCCCCAGCATTTT
TRBJ2-3,TRBV19,TRBD2,.,CASSPRLFGTSGNLSPDTQYF,TGTGCCAGTAGCCCCCGACTGTTTGGGACTAGCGGGAATCTCTCGCCAGATACGCAGTATTTT
TRBJ2-1,TRBV4-2,TRBD2,.,CASSQVPALAGGNNEQFF,TGTGCCAGCAGCCAAGTTCCAGCACTAGCGGGAGGGAATAATGAGCAGTTCTTC
TRBJ2-5,TRBV7-2,TRBD2,.,CASSRLAGGRVFGTQYF,TGTGCCAGCAGTAGACTAGCGGGAGGGCGAGTTTTTGGGACCCAGTACTTC
TRBJ1-3,TRBV14,.,few,CASSQRQRNTIYF,TGTGCCAGCAGCCAAAGACAGCGAAACACCATATATTTT
TRBJ2-1,TRBV11-2,TRBD1,.,CASSRTGARNEQFF,TGTGCCAGCAGCAGAACAGGGGCACGGAATGAGCAGTTCTTC
TRBJ1-5,TRBV6-1,.,.,CASSDPPGPSNQPQHF,TGTGCCAGCAGTGACCCCCCGGGGCCTAGCAATCAGCCCCAGCATTTT
TRBJ1-5,TRBV27,TRBD1,.,CASSRQTMGQNSYSNQPQHF,TGTGCCAGCAGTCGACAGACAATGGGACAGAACTCCTATAGCAATCAGCCCCAGCATTTT
TRBJ2-1,TRBV5-6,.,.,CASSPVGGQYNEQFF,TGTGCCAGCAGCCCCGTCGGAGGGCAATACAATGAGCAGTTCTTC
TRBJ2-2,TRBV11-1,.,.,CASSWGTGELFF,TGTGCCAGCAGCTGGGGCACCGGGGAGCTGTTTTTT
TRBJ2-4,TRBV5-1,.,.,CASSLGQPVDIQYF,TGCGCCAGCAGCTTGGGACAGCCAGTGGACATTCAGTACTTC
TRBJ1-1,TRBV27,TRBD1,.,CASSLTPTGVTEAFF,TGTGCCAGCAGTTTAACACCCACAGGGGTAACTGAAGCTTTCTTT
TRBJ2-3,TRBV7-9,.,.,CASSLVAGSTDTQYF,TGTGCCAGCAGCTTAGTAGCCGGGAGCACAGATACGCAGTATTTT
TRBJ2-3,TRBV7-9,.,.,CASSPRAGDTQYF,TGTGCCAGCAGCCCTCGAGCCGGTGATACGCAGTATTTT
TRBJ1-5,TRBV6-5,.,.,CASRARFGPQHF,TGTGCCAGCAGGGCAAGGTTCGGGCCCCAGCATTTT
TRBJ2-1,TRBV12-5,.,few,CASGLKASSYNEQFF,TGTGCTAGTGGTTTAAAGGCGAGCTCCTACAATGAGCAGTTCTTC
TRBJ1-1,TRBV27,.,few,CASTIGDTEAFF,TGTGCCAGCACGATAGGGGACACTGAAGCTTTCTTT
TRBJ2-7,TRBV7-3,.,.,CASSLTGGSEQYF,TGTGCCAGCAGCTTAACCGGGGGCTCCGAGCAGTACTTC
TRBJ2-3,TRBV30,.,.,CACFTDTQYF,TGTGCCTGTTTCACAGATACGCAGTATTTT
TRBJ2-3,TRBV11-3,.,.,CASSLRRGQGDTQYF,TGTGCCAGCAGCTTAAGGAGGGGGCAAGGAGATACGCAGTATTTT
TRBJ1-2,TRBV28,.,.,CASTKSPGQTIGYTF,TGTGCCAGCACCAAAAGCCCCGGACAGACAATAGGCTACACCTTC
TRBJ2-6,TRBV9,.,.,CASSAQPVTGLSGANVLTF,TGTGCCAGCAGCGCGCAGCCGGTCACAGGGTTGTCTGGGGCCAACGTCCTGACTTTC
TRBJ1-1,TRBV7-9,.,.,CASSLGFVNTEAFF,TGTGCCAGCAGCTTGGGTTTCGTGAACACTGAAGCTTTCTTT
TRBJ1-2,TRBV28,TRBD1,.,CASIPGGQDYGYTF,TGTGCCAGCATTCCAGGGGGGCAGGACTATGGCTACACCTTC
TRBJ1-1,TRBV7-3,.,.,CASSPEKGGGMPTEAFF,TGTGCCAGCAGCCCAGAGAAGGGCGGGGGGATGCCCACTGAAGCTTTCTTT
TRBJ1-5,TRBV23-1,.,.,CASSQSDRQSNQPQHF,TGCGCCAGCAGTCAATCGGATAGGCAGAGCAATCAGCCCCAGCATTTT
TRBJ1-5,TRBV28,.,.,CASSSPGGNQPQHF,TGTGCCAGCAGTTCCCCGGGCGGGAATCAGCCCCAGCATTTT
TRBJ2-1,TRBV7-9,TRBD2,.,CASSLGLAGSSSYNEQFF,TGTGCCAGCAGCCTAGGACTAGCGGGTTCAAGCTCCTACAATGAGCAGTTCTTC
TRBJ2-7,TRBV4-1,.,few,CASSPPGGRQEHYEQYF,TGCGCCAGCAGCCCCCCCGGGGGGAGACAGGAACATTACGAGCAGTACTTC
TRBJ2-1,TRBV12-1,.,.,CASSPTLAGRSYNEQFF,TGTGCCAGCAGCCCTACCTTAGCGGGCAGGAGTTACAATGAGCAGTTCTTC
TRBJ2-4,TRBV19,.,.,CASGPRDRQNIQYF,TGTGCCAGTGGACCCCGGGATCGGCAAAACATTCAGTACTTC
TRBJ2-3,TRBV25-1,TRBD1,.,CASSGNRDSVDTQYF,TGTGCCAGCAGTGGAAACCGGGACAGCGTAGATACGCAGTATTTT
TRBJ1-1,TRBV10-3,.,.,CAISESQGPGEAFF,TGTGCCATCAGTGAGTCTCAGGGACCGGGTGAAGCTTTCTTT
TRBJ1-2,TRBV2,.,.,CASRLYGLDGYTF,TGTGCCAGCAGGCTATACGGGCTCGATGGCTACACCTTC
TRBJ2-7,TRBV15,.,.,CATSRRGAYEQYF,TGTGCCACCAGCAGACGGGGAGCCTACGAGCAGTACTTC
TRBJ1-3,TRBV2,.,.,CASRLRQGSRNTIYF,TGTGCCAGCAGGTTAAGGCAGGGGTCAAGAAACACCATATATTTT
TRBJ2-3,TRBV4-1,.,.,CASSQPLRDTQYF,TGCGCCAGCAGCCAACCACTACGAGATACGCAGTATTTT
TRBJ2-7,TRBV27,.,once,CASSYREGGYEQYF,TGTGCCAGCTCTTACAGGGAAGGGGGCTACGAGCAGTACTTC
TRBJ2-1,TRBV9,TRBD2,.,CASSRTSGRVYNEQFF,TGTGCCAGCAGCCGCACTAGCGGGAGGGTCTACAATGAGCAGTTCTTC
TRBJ2-6,TRBV30,.,.,CAWAGGQGHSGANVLTF,TGTGCCTGGGCGGGGGGACAGGGCCACTCTGGGGCCAACGTCCTGACTTTC
TRBJ1-2,TRBV30,.,.,CAWTSGGGYTF,TGTGCCTGGACTAGTGGAGGTGGCTACACCTTC